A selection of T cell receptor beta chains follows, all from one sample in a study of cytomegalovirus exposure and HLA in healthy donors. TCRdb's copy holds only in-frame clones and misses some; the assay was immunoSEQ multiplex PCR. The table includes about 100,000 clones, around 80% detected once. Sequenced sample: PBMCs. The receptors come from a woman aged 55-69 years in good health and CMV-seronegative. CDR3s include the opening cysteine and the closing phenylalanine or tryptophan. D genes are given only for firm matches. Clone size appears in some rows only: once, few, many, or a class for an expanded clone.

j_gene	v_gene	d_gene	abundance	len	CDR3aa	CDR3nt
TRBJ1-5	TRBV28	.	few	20	CASSLDPPGLNRQSLQPQHF	TGTGCCAGCAGTTTAGACCCCCCCGGACTGAATAGGCAGTCGCTACAGCCCCAGCATTTT
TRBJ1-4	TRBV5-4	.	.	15	CASSLDGRTNEKLFF	TGTGCCAGCAGTTTGGACGGACGGACAAATGAAAAACTGTTTTTT
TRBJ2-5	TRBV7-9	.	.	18	CASSLHAQQGSPQETQYF	TGTGCCAGCAGCTTACATGCCCAACAGGGCTCCCCTCAAGAGACCCAGTACTTC
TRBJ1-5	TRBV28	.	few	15	CASSSPRQDNQPQHF	TGTGCCAGCAGTTCCCCCCGACAGGACAATCAGCCCCAGCATTTT
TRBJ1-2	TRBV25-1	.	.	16	CASSEGGAWANYGYTF	TGTGCCAGCAGTGAGGGGGGGGCTTGGGCTAACTATGGCTACACCTTC
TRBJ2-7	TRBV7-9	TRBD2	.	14	CASRGSGRGYEQYF	TGTGCCAGCAGGGGGAGCGGGAGAGGCTACGAGCAGTACTTC
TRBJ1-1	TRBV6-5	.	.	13	CAAAEALNTEAFF	TGTGCCGCCGCCGAGGCATTGAACACTGAAGCTTTCTTT
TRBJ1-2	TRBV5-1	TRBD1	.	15	CASSPLGTGGYGYTF	TGCGCCAGCAGCCCCCTAGGGACAGGGGGCTATGGCTACACCTTC
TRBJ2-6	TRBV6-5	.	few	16	CASSYSGVNGANVLTF	TGTGCCAGCAGTTACTCGGGAGTGAATGGGGCCAACGTCCTGACTTTC
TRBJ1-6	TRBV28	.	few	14	CASSLLGRNSPLHF	TGTGCCAGCAGTTTATTGGGGCGTAATTCACCCCTCCACTTT
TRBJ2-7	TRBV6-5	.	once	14	CASSYSGHLYEQYF	TGTGCCAGCAGTTACTCAGGACACCTCTACGAGCAGTACTTC
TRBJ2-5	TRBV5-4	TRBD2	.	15	CASSPRTSGMETQYF	TGTGCCAGCAGCCCGCGGACTAGCGGGATGGAGACCCAGTACTTC
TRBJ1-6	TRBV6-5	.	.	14	CASSRSNVAAPLHF	TGTGCCAGCAGCCGATCGAATGTGGCGGCACCCCTCCACTTT
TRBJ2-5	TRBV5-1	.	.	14	CASSLAGQREEQYF	TGCGCCAGCAGCTTGGCAGGACAGAGGGAAGAGCAGTACTTC
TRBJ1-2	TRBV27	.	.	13	CASSQQGIYGYTF	TGTGCCAGCAGTCAACAGGGCATCTATGGCTACACCTTC
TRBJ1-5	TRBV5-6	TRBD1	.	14	CASSLADRNQPQNF	TGTGCCAGCAGCTTGGCGGACAGGAATCAGCCCCAGAATTTT
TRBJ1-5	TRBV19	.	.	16	CASSIGDSSRNQPQHF	TGTGCCAGTAGTATAGGGGACTCTAGTCGTAATCAGCCCCAGCATTTT
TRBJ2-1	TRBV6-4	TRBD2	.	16	CASSALAGASYNEQFF	TGTGCCAGCAGTGCCCTAGCGGGAGCGAGTTACAATGAGCAGTTCTTC
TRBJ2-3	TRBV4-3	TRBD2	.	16	CASSQDLAGGADTQYF	TGCGCCAGCAGCCAAGATCTGGCGGGGGGGGCAGATACGCAGTATTTT
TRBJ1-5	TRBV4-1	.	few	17	CASSQESGTPRDQPQHF	TGCGCCAGCAGCCAAGAATCGGGAACACCGAGGGATCAGCCCCAGCATTTT
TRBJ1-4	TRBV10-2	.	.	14	CASSTGSTNEKLFF	TGCGCCAGCAGCACAGGATCAACTAATGAAAAACTGTTTTTT
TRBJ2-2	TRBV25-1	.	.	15	CASSPLGGNTGELFF	TGTGCCAGCAGCCCGCTAGGAGGGAACACCGGGGAGCTGTTTTTT
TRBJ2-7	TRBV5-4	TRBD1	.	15	CASSSRDRGLYEQYF	TGTGCCAGCAGCTCGAGGGACAGGGGGCTCTACGAGCAGTACTTC
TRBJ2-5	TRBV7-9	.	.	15	CASSSSLAYQETQYF	TGTGCCAGCAGCTCGAGTCTAGCGTACCAAGAGACCCAGTACTTC
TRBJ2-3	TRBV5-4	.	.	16	CASSLGMAGSTDTQYF	TGTGCCAGCAGCTTGGGTATGGCGGGGAGCACAGATACGCAGTATTTT
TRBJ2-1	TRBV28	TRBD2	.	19	CASSSNPRTSTSSYNEQFF	TGTGCCAGCAGTTCGAACCCCCGGACTAGCACGAGCTCCTACAATGAGCAGTTCTTC
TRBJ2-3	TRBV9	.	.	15	CASSVESQTADTQYF	TGTGCCAGCAGCGTAGAAAGCCAAACAGCAGATACGCAGTATTTT
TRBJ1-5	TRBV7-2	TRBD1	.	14	CASSLVQGNQPQHF	TGTGCCAGCAGCTTAGTACAGGGGAATCAGCCCCAGCATTTT
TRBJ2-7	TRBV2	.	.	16	CASSEALGRYSYEQYF	TGTGCCAGCAGTGAAGCATTGGGCAGGTACTCCTACGAGCAGTACTTC
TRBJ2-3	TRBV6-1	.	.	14	CASSAGGSTDTQYF	TGTGCCAGCAGTGCAGGGGGGAGCACAGATACGCAGTATTTT
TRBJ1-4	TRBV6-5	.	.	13	CASRDSTNEKLFF	TGTGCCAGCAGGGACAGTACCAATGAAAAACTGTTTTTT
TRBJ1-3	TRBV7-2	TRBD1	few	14	CASSYQGGGNTIYF	TGTGCCAGCAGCTACCAGGGGGGTGGAAACACCATATATTTT
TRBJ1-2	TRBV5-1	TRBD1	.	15	CASSTPGQDKVGYTF	TGCGCCAGCAGCACGCCGGGACAGGACAAAGTAGGCTACACCTTC